These 8 T cell receptor beta chains were sequenced from one sample in a study of molecular identifiers for immune sequencing clone quantification. TCRdb used MiXCR to reprocess the PCR reads, holding one entry per CDR3 protein. The sample lists approximately 320,000 distinct CDR3 sequences; about 22% were seen once. The source material was naive CD8+ T cells from blood, with Jurkat cell RNA spiked in. Subset indicated: FACS-sorted CD8+CD4-CCR7+CD45RA+ naive T cells. Every receptor here comes from a human donor in good health. Some libraries in this study had Jurkat cell RNA spiked in.

This clonotype showed up just a few times. The chain carries TRBV9 and TRBJ2-7; 10 bases are shared with TRBD2. The V gene end was trimmed by 3 bases and the J gene end by 7 bases; junction bases not matched to a gene: 10. Germline V gives CDR1 SGDLS, CDR2 YYNGEE. The CDR3 has 15 residues. DNA of the CDR3: TGTGCCAGCAGCGCTAGCGGGAGAGAACTCGTAGAGCAGTACTTC. This translates into CASSASGRELVEQYF.

Details on this clonotype: Since a much larger clone is just one base distant, this may be a read error. The J gene is TRBJ2-1, the V gene TRBV7-6; 7 bases align to TRBD2. This CDR3 contains 13 residues. Germline values: CDR1 SGHVS, CDR2 FNYEAQ. CDR3 loop: CAGSSGDYNEQFF. The CDR3 DNA reads as TGTGCCGGCAGCAGCGGGGACTACAATGAGCAGTTCTTC. The full variable domain, in which reference TRBV7-6 and TRBJ2-1 provide the parts outside the CDR3, is GAGVSQSPRYKVTKRGQDVALRCDPISGHVSLYWYRQALGQGPEFLTYFNYEAQQDKSGLPNDRFSAERPEGSISTLTIQRTEQRDSAMYRCAGSSGDYNEQFFGPGTRLTVL.

Remarks on this clonotype: A clone one base away is much larger, so this may be a read error. The chain carries TRBV5-1 and TRBJ1-1; D is unresolved. CDR3 length: 15 residues. CDR1 is SGHRS, CDR2 YFSETQ, per germline. CDR3 region: CASSLSSVPNTVAFF. CDR3 coding DNA: TGCGCCAGCAGCTTGTCGTCAGTACCGAACACTGTAGCTTTCTTT. Complete variable domain (other parts from reference TRBV5-1 and TRBJ1-1): KAGVTQTPRYLIKTRGQQVTLSCSPISGHRSVSWYQQTPGQGLQFLFEYFSETQRNKGNFPGRFSGRQFSNSRSEMNVSTLELGDSALYLCASSLSSVPNTVAFFGQGTRLTVV.

Remarks on this clonotype: This may arise from a read error, as a much more abundant clone is one base away. The chain has TRBV4-1 and TRBJ2-7; a weak D match, TRBD1 (5 bases). Trimming took 4 bases from V and 7 from J, leaving 8 bases between them. The CDR3 is 11 amino acids. Germline CDR1 is MGHRA and CDR2 is YSYEKL. The CDR3 DNA reads TGCGCCAGCAGCCGGGGCCCTGAGCAGTACTTC. It yields the protein CASSRGPEQYF.

This chain connects TRBV10-3 to TRBJ2-5; 8 bases align to TRBD1. Trimming removed 6 bases from V and 4 bases from J; junction bases left unmatched: 4. CDR3 length: 13 amino acids. Germline CDR1 is ENHRY and CDR2 is SYGVKD. This chain's CDR3 is CAIRDDRGETQYF. In DNA, the CDR3 is TGTGCCATCAGAGATGACAGGGGAGAGACCCAGTACTTC.

This clonotype was seen a few times. As DNA, the CDR3 is TGCGCCAGCAGCCAAGAAGTTTCCGGCGAGCAGTACTTC. Its protein is CASSQEVSGEQYF. The V and J genes are TRBV4-3 and TRBJ2-7; D uncertain. Trimming removed 0 bases at V and 6 bases at J, with 9 bases between. Germline-derived CDR1 and CDR2 are LGHNA and YSLEER. The CDR3 loop spans 13 amino acids.

In regard to this clonotype: A much larger clone lies one base from this, so it may be a read error. This sequence joins TRBV27 and TRBJ1-5; a weak D match, TRBD1 (5 bases). Trimming took off 2 bases at V and 6 bases at J, with 11 bases between the two ends. The V gene's germline CDR1 is MNHEY and CDR2 SMNVEV (reference sequence). This CDR3 comprises 14 residues. CDR3: CASSLGGVSQPQHF. For the CDR3, the DNA is TGTGCCAGCAGTTTAGGAGGGGTGAGTCAGCCCCAGCATTTT.

This clonotype has only a few counts. V and J are TRBV2 and TRBJ1-1; D not resolved. Germline-derived CDR1 and CDR2 are SNHLY and FYNNEI. V was shortened by 3 bases and J by 7 bases, with 12 bases between the two germline ends. CDR3 length: 13 residues. CDR3 amino acids: CASSESSRSEAFF. CDR3 in DNA: TGTGCCAGCAGTGAGTCGAGCCGGAGTGAAGCTTTCTTT.